This passage covers 10 T cell receptor beta chains from one sample sequenced in a study of cytomegalovirus exposure and HLA in healthy donors. Amplification used 60 Vbeta primers and 13 Jbeta primers. TCRdb keeps only in-frame clones here, not all; method: immunoSEQ multiplex PCR. The data contain under 110,000 clones, 60% to 80% of them singletons. Source material: PBMCs. The receptors originated from a man aged 40-49 years in good health and CMV-seronegative.

CDR3 bases: TGTGCCAGCAGTGGAAGCAGCGATGAGCAGTTCTTC. This gives the protein CASSGSSDEQFF. This sequence joins TRBV2 and TRBJ2-1; D is unclear. Germline V gene lookup returns CDR1 SNHLY and CDR2 FYNNEI. The CDR3 is 12 residues long. Trimming left V 4 bases short and J 8 bases short, with 9 bases between. Full variable domain (missing parts from reference TRBV2 and TRBJ2-1): EPEVTQTPSHQVTQMGQEVILRCVPISNHLYFYWYRQILGQKVEFLVSFYNNEISEKSEIFDDQFSVERPDGSNFTLKIRSTKLEDSAMYFCASSGSSDEQFFGPGTRLTVL.

This clone has only one observation. This chain uses TRBV5-1 with TRBJ2-7, with D unclear. The V gene's germline CDR1 is SGHRS and CDR2 YFSETQ. Between the trimmed V and J ends, which lost 0 bases and 2 bases, there was a span of 12 bases. CDR3 length: 15 residues. CDR3 sequence: CASSLGGSQTYEQYF. Written as DNA, the CDR3 is TGCGCCAGCAGCTTGGGCGGCAGCCAAACCTACGAGCAGTACTTC.

The sample holds a few counts of this clone. The chain uses TRBV7-6 and TRBJ2-7, with 9 positions matching TRBD1. Germline CDR1 SGHVS, CDR2 FNYEAQ. CDR3 length: 16 residues. V shed 1 base and J 6 bases; nucleotides not matched to a gene: 10. The CDR3 reads CASSLVSGTGSVEQYF. CDR3 nucleotide sequence: TGTGCCAGCAGCTTAGTGTCGGGGACAGGGTCCGTCGAGCAGTACTTC. The whole variable domain, filled in from reference TRBV7-6 and TRBJ2-7, reads GAGVSQSPRYKVTKRGQDVALRCDPISGHVSLYWYRQALGQGPEFLTYFNYEAQQDKSGLPNDRFSAERPEGSISTLTIQRTEQRDSAMYRCASSLVSGTGSVEQYFGPGTRLTVT.

The chain joins TRBV11-2 to TRBJ2-3; 11 bases map to TRBD2. The V gene's germline CDR1 is SGHAT and CDR2 FQNNGV. The V segment lost 0 bases and the J segment 5 bases; nucleotides outside the gene matches: 7. The CDR3 spans 17 residues. This chain's CDR3 is CASSLDRPSGGLDTQYF. DNA of the CDR3: TGTGCCAGCAGCTTAGATCGTCCTAGCGGGGGGTTAGATACGCAGTATTTT.

The V gene is TRBV6-1, the J gene TRBJ2-1; weak D call: TRBD1 (6 bases). V lost 6 bases and J 12 bases, leaving 21 bases between the germline ends. Germline CDR1 is MNHNS and CDR2 is SASEGT. The CDR3 covers 14 residues. This CDR3 reads CASSQTATGVAQFF. CDR3 nucleotide sequence: TGTGCCAGCAGCCAAACCGCGACAGGAGTGGCGCAGTTCTTC.

The chain recombines TRBV19 with TRBJ2-1; D remains ambiguous. From germline, CDR1 is LNHDA and CDR2 SQIVND (reference sequence). The CDR3 has 14 amino acids. V gave up 5 bases and J gave up 5 bases, with 13 bases separating them. CDR3 DNA: TGTGCCAGTAGTCCCCAGAAAGATCACAATGAGCAGTTCTTC. This sequence encodes CASSPQKDHNEQFF.

This rearrangement joins TRBV11-2 to TRBJ2-1; D is ambiguous. The CDR3 is 15 residues long. V was shortened by 7 bases and J by 4 bases, with 17 bases between the two germline ends. Germline lookup yields CDR1 SGHAT and CDR2 FQNNGV. The CDR3 loop is CASNPRQVSYNEQFF. Here the CDR3 DNA reads TGTGCCAGCAACCCCAGGCAAGTGTCTTACAATGAGCAGTTCTTC.

The rearrangement joins TRBV15 to TRBJ1-5; no clear D gene. V lost 5 bases, J lost 0 bases, and 17 bases lay in between. CDR3 length: 17 amino acids. CDR1 is LNHNV and CDR2 is YYDKDF in the germline V gene (reference sequence). CDR3 nucleotides: TGTGCCACCAGCGGGATGTCGGGGTTCAGTAGCAATCAGCCCCAGCATTTT. This gives the protein CATSGMSGFSSNQPQHF.

J is TRBJ1-1 and V is TRBV6-5; D ambiguous. CDR1 and CDR2 (germline): MNHEY, SVGAGI. This CDR3 comprises 13 residues. Trimming removed 4 bases from V and 4 bases from J, with 10 bases in between. The CDR3 region has the DNA TGTGCCAGCAGTTTAGAACCGATCACTGAAGCTTTCTTT. Residues: CASSLEPITEAFF.

The CDR3, as DNA: TGTGCCAGTAGTGACCGACCCGGGACAGGCCTCTACGAGCAGTACTTC. It specifies CASSDRPGTGLYEQYF. The chain employs TRBV19 and TRBJ2-7; 8 bases are a match to TRBD1. The V gene end was trimmed by 5 bases and the J gene end by 3 bases; junction bases not matched to a gene: 12. Germline V CDR1 and CDR2: LNHDA, SQIVND (reference sequence). The CDR3 is 16 residues long. The whole variable domain, remainder taken from reference TRBV19 and TRBJ2-7, is DGGITQSPKYLFRKEGQNVTLSCEQNLNHDAMYWYRQDPGQGLRLIYYSQIVNDFQKGDIAEGYSVSREKKESFPLTVTSAQKNPTAFYLCASSDRPGTGLYEQYFGPGTRLTVT.